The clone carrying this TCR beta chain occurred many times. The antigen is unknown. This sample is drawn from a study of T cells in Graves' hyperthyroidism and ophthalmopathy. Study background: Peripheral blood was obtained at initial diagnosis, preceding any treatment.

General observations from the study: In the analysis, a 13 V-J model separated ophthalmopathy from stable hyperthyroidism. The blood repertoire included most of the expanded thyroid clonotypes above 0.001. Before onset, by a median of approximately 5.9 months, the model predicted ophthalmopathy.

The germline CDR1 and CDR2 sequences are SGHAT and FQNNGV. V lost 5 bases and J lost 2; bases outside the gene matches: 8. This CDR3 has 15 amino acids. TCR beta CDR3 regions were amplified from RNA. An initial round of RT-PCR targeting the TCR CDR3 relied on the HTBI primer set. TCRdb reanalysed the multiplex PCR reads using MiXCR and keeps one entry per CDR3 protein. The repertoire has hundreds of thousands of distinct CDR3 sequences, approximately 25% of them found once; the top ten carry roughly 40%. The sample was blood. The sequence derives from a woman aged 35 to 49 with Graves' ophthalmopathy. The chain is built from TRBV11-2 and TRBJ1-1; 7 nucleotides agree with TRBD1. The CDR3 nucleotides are TGTGCCAGCAGCGAGACAGGGTATCAAAACACTGAAGCTTTCTTT. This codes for CASSETGYQNTEAFF.